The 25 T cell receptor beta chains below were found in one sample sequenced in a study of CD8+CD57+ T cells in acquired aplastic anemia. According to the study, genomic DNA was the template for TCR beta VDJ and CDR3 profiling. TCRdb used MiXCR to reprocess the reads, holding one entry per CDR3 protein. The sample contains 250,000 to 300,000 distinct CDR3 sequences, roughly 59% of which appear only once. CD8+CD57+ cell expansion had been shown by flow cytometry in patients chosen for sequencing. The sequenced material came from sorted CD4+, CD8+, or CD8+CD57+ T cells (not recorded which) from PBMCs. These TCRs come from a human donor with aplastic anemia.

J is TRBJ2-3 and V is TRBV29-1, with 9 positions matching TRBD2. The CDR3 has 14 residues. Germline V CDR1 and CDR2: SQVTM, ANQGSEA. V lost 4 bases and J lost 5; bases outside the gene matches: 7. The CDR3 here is CSVGRLAGQDTQYF. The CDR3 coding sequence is TGCAGCGTTGGGAGGCTAGCGGGGCAAGATACGCAGTATTTT.

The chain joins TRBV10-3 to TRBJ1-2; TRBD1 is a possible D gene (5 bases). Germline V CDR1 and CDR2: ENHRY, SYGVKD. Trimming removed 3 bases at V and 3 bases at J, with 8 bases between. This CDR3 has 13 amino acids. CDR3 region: CAISEDSYYGYTF. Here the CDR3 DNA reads TGTGCCATCAGTGAAGACAGCTACTATGGCTACACCTTC.

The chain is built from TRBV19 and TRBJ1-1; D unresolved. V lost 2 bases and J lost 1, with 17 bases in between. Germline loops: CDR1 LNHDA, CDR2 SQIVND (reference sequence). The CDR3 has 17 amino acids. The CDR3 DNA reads TGTGCCAGTAGTATATCCCCAATTTTCCACCCGAACACTGAAGCTTTCTTT. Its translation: CASSISPIFHPNTEAFF.

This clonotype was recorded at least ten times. This chain's CDR3 is CSASPTGTRLISTQYF. CDR3 sequence (DNA): TGCAGTGCTAGCCCAACGGGCACCAGGCTGATTTCGACCCAGTACTTC. The chain employs TRBV20-1 and TRBJ2-5; D is unclear. CDR3 length equals 16 residues. V lost 3 bases and J lost 7, with 24 bases in between. Looked up from germline, CDR1 is DFQATT and CDR2 is SNEGSKA (reference sequence).

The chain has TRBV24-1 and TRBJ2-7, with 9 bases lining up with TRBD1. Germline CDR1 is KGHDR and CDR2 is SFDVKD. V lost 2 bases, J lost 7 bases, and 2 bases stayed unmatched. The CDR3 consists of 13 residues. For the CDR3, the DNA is TGTGCCACCAGTGATTATGGGACAGGGGAGCAGTACTTC. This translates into CATSDYGTGEQYF.

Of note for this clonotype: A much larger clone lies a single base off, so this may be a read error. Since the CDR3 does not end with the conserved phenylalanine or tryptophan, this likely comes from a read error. CDR3 protein: CASSPTSSGRPQDTIYL. CDR3 nucleotide sequence: TGTGCCAGCAGCCCCACGTCGTCGGGCAGACCGCAGGACACCATATATCTT. This chain connects TRBV11-2 to TRBJ1-3, with unresolved D. In germline, CDR1 is SGHAT, CDR2 FQNNGV. The V and J ends lost 5 bases and 8 bases respectively, with 25 bases between them. The CDR3 extends over 17 amino acids.

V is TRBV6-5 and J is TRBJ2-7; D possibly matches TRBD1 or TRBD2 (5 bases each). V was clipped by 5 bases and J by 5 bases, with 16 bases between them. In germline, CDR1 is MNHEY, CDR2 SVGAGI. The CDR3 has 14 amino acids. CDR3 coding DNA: TGTGCCAGCAGTGAAAGAGGGGCGCAACACGAGCAGTACTTC. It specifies CASSERGAQHEQYF.

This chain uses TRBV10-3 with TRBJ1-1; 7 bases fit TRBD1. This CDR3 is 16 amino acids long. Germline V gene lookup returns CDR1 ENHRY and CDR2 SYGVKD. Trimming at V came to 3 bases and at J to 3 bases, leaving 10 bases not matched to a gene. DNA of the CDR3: TGTGCCATCAGTGACGGCTTGACAGGGAGGGACACTGAAGCTTTCTTT. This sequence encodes CAISDGLTGRDTEAFF.

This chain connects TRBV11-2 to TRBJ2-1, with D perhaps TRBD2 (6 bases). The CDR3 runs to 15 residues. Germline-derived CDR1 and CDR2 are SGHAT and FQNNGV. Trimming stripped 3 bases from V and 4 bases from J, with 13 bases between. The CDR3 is CASSFSSGRYNEQFF. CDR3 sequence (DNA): TGTGCCAGCAGCTTTAGTAGCGGCCGATACAATGAGCAGTTCTTC.

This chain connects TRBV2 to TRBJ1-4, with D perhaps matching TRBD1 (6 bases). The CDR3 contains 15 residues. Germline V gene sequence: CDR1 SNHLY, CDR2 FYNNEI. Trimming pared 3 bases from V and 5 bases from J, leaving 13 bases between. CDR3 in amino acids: CASSEDSSLNEKLFF. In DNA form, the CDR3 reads TGTGCCAGCAGTGAGGACAGCTCTTTGAATGAAAAACTGTTTTTT.

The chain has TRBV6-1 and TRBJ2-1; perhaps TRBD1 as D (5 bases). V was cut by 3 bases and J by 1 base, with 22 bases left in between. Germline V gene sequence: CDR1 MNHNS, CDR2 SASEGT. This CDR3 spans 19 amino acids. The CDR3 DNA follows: TGTGCCAGCAGTGACCCGACAGTAATGGAGCAAGGGTCCTACAATGAGCAGTTCTTC. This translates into CASSDPTVMEQGSYNEQFF.

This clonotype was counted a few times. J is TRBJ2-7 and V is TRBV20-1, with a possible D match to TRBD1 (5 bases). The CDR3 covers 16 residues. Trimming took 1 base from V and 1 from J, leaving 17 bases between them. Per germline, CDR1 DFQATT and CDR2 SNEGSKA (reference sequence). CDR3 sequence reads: CSARGRGTDGSYEQYF. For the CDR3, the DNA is TGCAGTGCTAGAGGAAGGGGTACGGACGGTTCCTACGAGCAGTACTTC.

CDR3 nucleotides: TGTGCCAGCAGCTTACGGGGAAACAATGAGCAGTTCTTC. Protein sequence: CASSLRGNNEQFF. The gene calls are TRBV7-2 and TRBJ2-1, with D maybe TRBD2 (5 bases). V shed 2 bases and J shed 5 bases, with 7 bases lying between them. The CDR3 length is 13 residues. CDR1 is SGHTA, CDR2 FQGNSA, per germline.

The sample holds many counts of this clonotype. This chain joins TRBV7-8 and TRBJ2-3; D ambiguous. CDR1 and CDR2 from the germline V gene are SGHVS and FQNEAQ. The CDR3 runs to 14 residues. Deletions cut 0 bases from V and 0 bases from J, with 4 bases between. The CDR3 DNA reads TGTGCCAGCAGCTTAGCGACTAGCACAGATACGCAGTATTTT. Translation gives CASSLATSTDTQYF.

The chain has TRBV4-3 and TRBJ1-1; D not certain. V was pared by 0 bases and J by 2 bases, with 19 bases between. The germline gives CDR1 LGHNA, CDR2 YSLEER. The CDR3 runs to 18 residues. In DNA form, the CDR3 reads TGCGCCAGCAGCCAAGATGCGACATTCCTGGACGTAAACACTGAAGCTTTCTTT. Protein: CASSQDATFLDVNTEAFF.

CDR3 residues: CASLKPGQGYNEQFF. In DNA, the CDR3 is TGTGCCAGCCTTAAACCGGGACAGGGGTACAATGAGCAGTTCTTC. The V call is TRBV12-3 or TRBV12-4, the J call TRBJ2-1, with 10 positions matching TRBD1. The CDR3 has 15 residues. V trimming: 8 bases; J trimming: 4 bases; junction bases outside the gene matches: 8.

In nucleotides, the CDR3 is TGTGCCACCAGGGGAAAGCCCTCCTACAATGAGCAGTTCTTC. Translated, it gives CATRGKPSYNEQFF. The chain recombines TRBV24-1 with TRBJ2-1; D uncertain. Germline V gene data show CDR1 as KGHDR and CDR2 as SFDVKD. Trimming removed 7 bases from V and 0 bases from J, with 9 bases in between. The CDR3 has 14 residues.

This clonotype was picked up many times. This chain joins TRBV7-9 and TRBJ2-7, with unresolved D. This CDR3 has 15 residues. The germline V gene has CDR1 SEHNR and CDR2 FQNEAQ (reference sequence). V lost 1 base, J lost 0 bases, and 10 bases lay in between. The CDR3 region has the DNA TGTGCCAGCAGCTTAGATCCTTCTAGCTCCTACGAGCAGTACTTC. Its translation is CASSLDPSSSYEQYF.

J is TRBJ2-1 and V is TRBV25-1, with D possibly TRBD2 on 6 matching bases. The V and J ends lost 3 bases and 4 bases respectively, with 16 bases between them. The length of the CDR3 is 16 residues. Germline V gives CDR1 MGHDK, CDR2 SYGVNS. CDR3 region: CASSEPGGLVYNEQFF. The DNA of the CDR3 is TGTGCCAGCAGTGAGCCCGGGGGACTCGTGTACAATGAGCAGTTCTTC.

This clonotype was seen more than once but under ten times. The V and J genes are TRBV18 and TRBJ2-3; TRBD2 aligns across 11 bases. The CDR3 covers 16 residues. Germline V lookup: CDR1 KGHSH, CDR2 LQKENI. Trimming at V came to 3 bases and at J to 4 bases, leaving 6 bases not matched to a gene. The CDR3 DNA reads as TGTGCCAGCTCACCGGTAGCGGGAGGGCCTTCAGATACGCAGTATTTT. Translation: CASSPVAGGPSDTQYF.

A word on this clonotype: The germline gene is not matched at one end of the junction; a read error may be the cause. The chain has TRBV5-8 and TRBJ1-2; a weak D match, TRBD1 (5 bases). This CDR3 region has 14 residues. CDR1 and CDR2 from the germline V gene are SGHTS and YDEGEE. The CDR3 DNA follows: TGTGTCAGCAGCTTGGGTCCTACCGGGGCTGGCTACACCTTC. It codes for CVSSLGPTGAGYTF.

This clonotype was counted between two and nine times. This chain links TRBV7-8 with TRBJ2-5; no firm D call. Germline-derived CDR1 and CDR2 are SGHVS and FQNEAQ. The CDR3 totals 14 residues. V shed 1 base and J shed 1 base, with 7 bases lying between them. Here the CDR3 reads CASSLEPAQETQYF. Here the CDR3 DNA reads TGTGCCAGCAGCTTAGAGCCAGCCCAAGAGACCCAGTACTTC.

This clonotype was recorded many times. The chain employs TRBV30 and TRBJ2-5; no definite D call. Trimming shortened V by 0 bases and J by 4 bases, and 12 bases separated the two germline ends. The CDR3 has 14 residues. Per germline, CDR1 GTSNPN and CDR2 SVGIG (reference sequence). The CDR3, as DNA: TGTGCCTGGAGTGTACGAGGCACTCGAGAGACCCAGTACTTC. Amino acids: CAWSVRGTRETQYF.

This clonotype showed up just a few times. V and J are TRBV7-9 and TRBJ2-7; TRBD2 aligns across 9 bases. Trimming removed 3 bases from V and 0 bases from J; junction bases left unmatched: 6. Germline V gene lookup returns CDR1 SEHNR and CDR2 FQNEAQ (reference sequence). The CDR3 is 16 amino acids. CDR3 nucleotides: TGTGCCAGCAGCTTGTCAGCGGGAGGTTACTCCTACGAGCAGTACTTC. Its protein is CASSLSAGGYSYEQYF.

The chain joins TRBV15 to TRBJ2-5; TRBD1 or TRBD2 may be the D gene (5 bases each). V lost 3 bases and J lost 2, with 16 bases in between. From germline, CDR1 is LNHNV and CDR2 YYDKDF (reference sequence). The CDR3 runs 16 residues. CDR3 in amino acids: CATSSQTGTQQETQYF. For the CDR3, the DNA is TGTGCCACCAGCAGCCAAACCGGGACGCAACAAGAGACCCAGTACTTC.